Shown below are 21 T cell receptor beta chains from a single sample sequenced in a study of cytomegalovirus exposure and HLA in healthy donors. Primers included in the PCR were 60 Vbeta and 13 Jbeta primers. Assay: immunoSEQ multiplex PCR; the TCRdb copy retains only in-frame clones and omits some. The repertoire consists of over 150,000 clones, with approximately 80% occurring once and the leading ten covering about 4.4%. The sequenced sample was PBMCs. These receptors all come from a man aged 35 to 55 in good health and CMV-seronegative.

The chain is built from TRBV30 and TRBJ1-5, with D tentatively TRBD1 (6 bases). Trimming stripped 0 bases from V and 6 bases from J, with 12 bases between. Germline V gives CDR1 GTSNPN, CDR2 SVGIG (reference sequence). The CDR3 contains 14 residues. The CDR3 region is CAWSVGGGSQPQHF. CDR3 nucleotide sequence: TGTGCCTGGAGTGTCGGGGGGGGCAGTCAGCCCCAGCATTTT.

The chain is built from TRBV7-8 and TRBJ2-7; 7 bases fit TRBD1. V dropped 1 base and J dropped 3; count of bases not matched to a gene: 6. The CDR3 runs to 15 residues. Germline CDR1 SGHVS, CDR2 FQNEAQ. CDR3 sequence reads: CASSLVATGIYEQYF. Here the CDR3 DNA reads TGTGCCAGCAGCTTAGTAGCGACAGGGATCTACGAGCAGTACTTC.

The chain carries TRBV29-1 and TRBJ2-7; 8 bases agree with TRBD2. This CDR3 spans 14 amino acids. Germline lookup yields CDR1 SQVTM and CDR2 ANQGSEA. Trimming took 6 bases from V and 0 from J; bases not matched to a gene: 7. The CDR3 DNA reads as TGCAGCGTATTAGCGGGGAGGCCCTCCTACGAGCAGTACTTC. This codes for CSVLAGRPSYEQYF.

The chain joins TRBV9 to TRBJ2-3; tentative D call: TRBD2 (5 bases). The CDR3 is 14 amino acids. CDR1 is SGDLS and CDR2 is YYNGEE in the germline V gene. Trimming took off 2 bases at V and 2 bases at J, with 9 bases between the two ends. The CDR3, as DNA: TGTGCCAGCAGCGTTTTCGGGGACACAGATACGCAGTATTTT. Amino acid sequence: CASSVFGDTDTQYF. Using reference TRBV9 and TRBJ2-3 for the parts outside the CDR3, the full variable domain is DSGVTQTPKHLITATGQRVTLRCSPRSGDLSVYWYQQSLDQGLQFLIQYYNGEERAKGNILERFSAQQFPDLHSELNLSSLELGDSALYFCASSVFGDTDTQYFGPGTRLTVL.

The chain is built from TRBV19 and TRBJ2-3; no clear D. The CDR3 length is 12 residues. Trimming stripped 5 bases from V and 4 bases from J, with 7 bases between. Germline CDR1 is LNHDA and CDR2 is SQIVND (reference sequence). The CDR3 spells CASSLTPDTQYF. The CDR3 DNA is TGTGCCAGTAGTTTAACTCCAGATACGCAGTATTTT.

Points on this clone: The junction does not match germline at one end; this may be a read error. V gene TRBV25-1 combines with J gene TRBJ2-1, with 7 bases identical to TRBD2. CDR3 length: 15 residues. Germline V gene data show CDR1 as MGHDK and CDR2 as SYGVNS. CDR3 nucleotides: TGTGCCAGCAGTGAACGGAGCGGGGTCTACACTGAGCAGTTCTTC. Translating it yields CASSERSGVYTEQFF. Using reference TRBV25-1 and TRBJ2-1 for the parts outside the CDR3, the full variable domain is EADIYQTPRYLVIGTGKKITLECSQTMGHDKMYWYQQDPGMELHLIHYSYGVNSTEKGDLSSESTVSRIRTEHFPLTLESARPSHTSQYLCASSERSGVYTEQFFGPGTRLTVL.

The CDR3 region has the DNA TGTGCCTGGAGTTGGAGGGTCGCTGAAGCTTTCTTT. It codes for CAWSWRVAEAFF. This chain connects TRBV30 to TRBJ1-1; no firm D call. CDR3 length: 12 amino acids. The V end lost 2 bases, the J end lost 6 bases, and 10 bases lay between the germline ends. From germline, CDR1 is GTSNPN and CDR2 SVGIG (reference sequence).

This chain uses TRBV7-8 with TRBJ1-2; no clear D. The CDR3 length is 12 residues. CDR1 is SGHVS, CDR2 FQNEAQ, per germline. V was cut by 3 bases and J by 8 bases, with 10 bases left in between. CDR3 sequence (DNA): TGTGCCAGCAGCTTGGTCCCTGAGGGCTACACCTTC. It codes for CASSLVPEGYTF. Complete variable domain (other parts from reference TRBV7-8 and TRBJ1-2): GAGVSQSPRYKVAKRGQDVALRCDPISGHVSLFWYQQALGQGPEFLTYFQNEAQLDKSGLPSDRFFAERPEGSVSTLKIQRTQQEDSAVYLCASSLVPEGYTFGSGTRLTVV.

This clone was counted a few times. This chain joins TRBV19 and TRBJ2-2; D possibly corresponds to TRBD1 (5 bases). The V end was cut by 3 bases, the J end by 4 bases, with 18 bases between. From germline, CDR1 is LNHDA and CDR2 SQIVND (reference sequence). The length of the CDR3 is 17 residues. CDR3 amino acids: CASSIRPGHRTTGELFF. Written as DNA, the CDR3 is TGTGCCAGTAGTATTCGCCCCGGACACAGGACCACCGGGGAGCTGTTTTTT. The full variable domain, its missing parts supplied by reference TRBV19 and TRBJ2-2, is DGGITQSPKYLFRKEGQNVTLSCEQNLNHDAMYWYRQDPGQGLRLIYYSQIVNDFQKGDIAEGYSVSREKKESFPLTVTSAQKNPTAFYLCASSIRPGHRTTGELFFGEGSRLTVL.

The chain joins TRBV10-1 to TRBJ1-4; D possibly corresponds to TRBD1 (5 bases). The CDR3 runs 12 residues. Germline lookup yields CDR1 WNHNN and CDR2 SYGVQD (reference sequence). Trimming shortened V by 3 bases and J by 10 bases, and 9 bases separated the two germline ends. The chain's CDR3 is CASSDGGGKLFF. The CDR3 DNA reads TGCGCCAGCAGTGACGGGGGAGGAAAACTGTTTTTT.

This clone was counted a single time. J is TRBJ2-1 and V is TRBV5-6; no reliable D call. Germline V gives CDR1 SGHDT, CDR2 YYEEEE. V lost 4 bases and J lost 7, with 15 bases in between. There are 14 residues in the CDR3. The CDR3 nucleotides are TGTGCCAGCAGCCCCGGTTCAGCGCCTAATGAGCAGTTCTTC. This codes for CASSPGSAPNEQFF.

The CDR3 reads CASGRFSGNTIYF. The CDR3 coding sequence is TGTGCCAGCGGGAGATTTAGTGGAAACACCATATATTTT. This rearrangement joins TRBV7-2 to TRBJ1-3; no clear D. The CDR3 spans 13 residues. Germline CDR1 reads SGHTA; CDR2 reads FQGNSA. The ends were cut back, 8 bases at V and 3 bases at J, with 11 bases in the middle.

The chain links TRBV4-1 to TRBJ1-6; TRBD1 matches at 7 bases. The ends lost 4 bases at V and 11 bases at J; junction bases unmatched: 11. There are 15 residues in the CDR3. CDR1 is MGHRA and CDR2 is YSYEKL in the germline V gene. The CDR3 DNA sequence: TGCGCCAGCAGCCCTCGGGACAGCAACTCGCCACCCCTCCACTTT. Amino acids: CASSPRDSNSPPLHF.

The chain uses TRBV28 and TRBJ2-7; 11 bases line up with TRBD1. This CDR3 comprises 17 residues. Germline V lookup: CDR1 MDHEN, CDR2 SYDVKM. The ends lost 1 base at V and 5 bases at J; junction bases unmatched: 10. CDR3 sequence (DNA): TGTGCCAGCAGTTTATTTGTTAAGGGACAGGGGGGCCACGAGCAGTACTTC. The encoded protein is CASSLFVKGQGGHEQYF.

The chain has TRBV7-2 and TRBJ1-6, with unresolved D. V lost 3 bases to trimming and J lost 6 bases, with 3 bases between them. The CDR3 contains 12 residues. Germline V gene data show CDR1 as SGHTA and CDR2 as FQGNSA. CDR3 sequence (DNA): TGTGCCAGCAGCTTGAGTAATTCACCCCTCCACTTT. It translates to CASSLSNSPLHF. The whole variable domain, remainder taken from reference TRBV7-2 and TRBJ1-6, is GAGVSQSPSNKVTEKGKDVELRCDPISGHTALYWYRQSLGQGLEFLIYFQGNSAPDKSGLPSDRFSAERTGGSVSTLTIQRTQQEDSAVYLCASSLSNSPLHFGNGTRLTVT.

J is TRBJ1-5 and V is TRBV27; TRBD1 matches 9 bases. Germline lookup yields CDR1 MNHEY and CDR2 SMNVEV (reference sequence). V was pared by 5 bases and J by 3 bases, with 8 bases of the junction left unmatched. The CDR3 extends over 16 amino acids. The CDR3 sequence is CASSRQGENPNQPQHF. The DNA of the CDR3 is TGTGCCAGCAGTAGACAGGGGGAAAACCCCAATCAGCCCCAGCATTTT.

This chain connects TRBV4-2 to TRBJ2-7; the match to TRBD2 covers 12 bases. This CDR3 region has 14 residues. V lost 4 bases and J lost 4; bases outside the gene matches: 2. Germline loops: CDR1 LGHNA, CDR2 YNFKEQ. CDR3 sequence: CASSPSGGGYEQYF. The CDR3, as DNA: TGTGCCAGCAGCCCTAGCGGGGGGGGGTACGAGCAGTACTTC.

This chain uses TRBV27 with TRBJ2-4; D unresolved. CDR3 length equals 15 residues. V was pared by 1 base and J by 4 bases, with 11 bases between. CDR1 and CDR2 (germline): MNHEY, SMNVEV (reference sequence). Here the CDR3 reads CASSLYAEDKNIQYF. DNA for the CDR3: TGTGCCAGCAGTTTATATGCAGAGGATAAAAACATTCAGTACTTC.

This sequence joins TRBV28 and TRBJ2-7; D is ambiguous. V was clipped by 5 bases and J by 3 bases, with 17 bases between them. Germline V lookup: CDR1 MDHEN, CDR2 SYDVKM. This CDR3 comprises 15 residues. The CDR3: CASSPVRNTLYEQYF. The CDR3 DNA sequence: TGTGCCAGCAGTCCCGTGCGGAACACACTCTACGAGCAGTACTTC.

V gene TRBV7-9 combines with J gene TRBJ1-2; perhaps TRBD1 as D (6 bases). The germline V gene has CDR1 SEHNR and CDR2 FQNEAQ (reference sequence). The CDR3 has 15 residues. The V end lost 0 bases, the J end lost 9 bases, and 17 bases lay between the germline ends. CDR3 residues: CASSLAQGGETSYTF. As DNA, the CDR3 is TGTGCCAGCAGCTTAGCACAGGGCGGCGAAACCAGCTACACCTTC.

This sequence joins TRBV5-6 and TRBJ2-2; weak D call: TRBD1 (6 bases). V lost 1 base, J lost 4 bases, and 11 bases lay in between. The CDR3 is made up of 15 amino acids. Germline-derived CDR1 and CDR2 are SGHDT and YYEEEE. The CDR3 nucleotides read TGTGCCAGCAGCTTGAGGAGACAGGCCACCGGGGAGCTGTTTTTT. The encoded protein is CASSLRRQATGELFF.